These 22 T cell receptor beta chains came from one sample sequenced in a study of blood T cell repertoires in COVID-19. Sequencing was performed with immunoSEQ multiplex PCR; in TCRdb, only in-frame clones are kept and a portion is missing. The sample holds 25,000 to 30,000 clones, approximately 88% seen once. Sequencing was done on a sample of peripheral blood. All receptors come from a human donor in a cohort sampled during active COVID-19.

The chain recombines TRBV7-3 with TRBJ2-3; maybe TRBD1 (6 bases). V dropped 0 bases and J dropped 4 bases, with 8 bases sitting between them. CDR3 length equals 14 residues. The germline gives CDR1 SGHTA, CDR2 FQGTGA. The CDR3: CASSLTRGSDTQYF. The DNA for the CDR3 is TGTGCCAGCAGCTTAACAAGGGGGTCAGATACGCAGTATTTT.

CDR3 loop: CASSRTGGTNEKLFF. The CDR3 DNA reads as TGTGCCAGTAGTCGGACAGGGGGCACTAATGAAAAACTGTTTTTT. The genes are TRBV19 and TRBJ1-4; TRBD1 aligns across 11 bases. Trimming cost V 5 bases and J 2 bases; bases outside gene matches: 1. Germline V lookup: CDR1 LNHDA, CDR2 SQIVND (reference sequence). This CDR3 contains 15 residues.

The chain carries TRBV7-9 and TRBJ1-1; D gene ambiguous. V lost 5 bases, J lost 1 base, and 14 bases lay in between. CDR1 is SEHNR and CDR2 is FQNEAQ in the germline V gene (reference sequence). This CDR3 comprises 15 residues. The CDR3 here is CASSPLTERNTEAFF. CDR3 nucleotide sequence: TGTGCCAGCAGCCCCCTCACAGAAAGGAACACTGAAGCTTTCTTT.

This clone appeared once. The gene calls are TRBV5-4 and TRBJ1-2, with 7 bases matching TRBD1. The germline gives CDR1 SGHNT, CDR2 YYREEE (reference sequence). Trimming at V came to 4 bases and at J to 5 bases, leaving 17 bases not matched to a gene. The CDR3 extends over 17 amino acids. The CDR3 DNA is TGTGCCAGCAGCCGTACATCCGGGGGCGCAGGGGGTTATGGCTACACCTTC. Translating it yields CASSRTSGGAGGYGYTF.

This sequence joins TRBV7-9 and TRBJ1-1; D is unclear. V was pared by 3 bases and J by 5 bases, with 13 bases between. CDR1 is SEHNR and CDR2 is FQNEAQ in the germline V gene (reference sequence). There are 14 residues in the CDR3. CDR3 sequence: CASSFTAGRTEAFF. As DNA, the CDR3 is TGTGCCAGCAGCTTTACGGCGGGGAGGACTGAAGCTTTCTTT.

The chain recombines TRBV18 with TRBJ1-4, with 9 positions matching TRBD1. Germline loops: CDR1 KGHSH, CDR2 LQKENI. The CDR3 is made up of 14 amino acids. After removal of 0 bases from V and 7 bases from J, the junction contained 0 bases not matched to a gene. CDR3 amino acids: CASSPPGQGEKLFF. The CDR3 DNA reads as TGTGCCAGCTCACCACCGGGACAGGGTGAAAAACTGTTTTTT.

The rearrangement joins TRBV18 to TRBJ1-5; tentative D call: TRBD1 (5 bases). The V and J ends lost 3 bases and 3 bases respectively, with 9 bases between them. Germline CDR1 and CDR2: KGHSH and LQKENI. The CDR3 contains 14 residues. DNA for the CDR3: TGTGCCAGCTCACCGGGGGGGACCAATCAGCCCCAGCATTTT. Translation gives CASSPGGTNQPQHF.

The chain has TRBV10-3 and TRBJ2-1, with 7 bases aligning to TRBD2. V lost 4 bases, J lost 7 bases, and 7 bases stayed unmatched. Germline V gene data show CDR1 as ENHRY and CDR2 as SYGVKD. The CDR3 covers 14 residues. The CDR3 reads CAISGGGGKNEQFF. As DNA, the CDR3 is TGTGCCATCAGTGGAGGCGGGGGTAAAAATGAGCAGTTCTTC.

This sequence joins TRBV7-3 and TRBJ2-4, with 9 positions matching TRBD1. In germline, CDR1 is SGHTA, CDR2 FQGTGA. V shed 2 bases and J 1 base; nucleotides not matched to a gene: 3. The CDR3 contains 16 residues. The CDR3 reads CASSLGTGLAKNIQYF. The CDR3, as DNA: TGTGCCAGCAGCTTAGGGACAGGGTTGGCCAAAAACATTCAGTACTTC.

The CDR3 sequence: CASSLGGQGLYTEAFF. For the CDR3, the DNA is TGTGCCAGCAGCTTAGGGGGACAGGGTTTGTACACTGAAGCTTTCTTT. V usage is TRBV7-8 and J usage is TRBJ1-1; TRBD1 agrees at 9 bases. Trimming removed 1 base from V and 3 bases from J; junction bases left unmatched: 6. Germline V lookup: CDR1 SGHVS, CDR2 FQNEAQ. This CDR3 contains 16 residues. Based on the CDR3 plus reference TRBV7-8 and TRBJ1-1, the full variable domain is GAGVSQSPRYKVAKRGQDVALRCDPISGHVSLFWYQQALGQGPEFLTYFQNEAQLDKSGLPSDRFFAERPEGSVSTLKIQRTQQEDSAVYLCASSLGGQGLYTEAFFGQGTRLTVV.

The CDR3 here is CASSPIDTEAFF. Here the CDR3 DNA reads TGTGCCAGCAGCCCCATAGACACTGAAGCTTTCTTT. The chain is built from TRBV6-6 and TRBJ1-1; D is uncertain. Looked up from germline, CDR1 is MNHNY and CDR2 is SVGAGI (reference sequence). V lost 6 bases and J lost 3, with 8 bases in between. The CDR3 runs 12 residues.

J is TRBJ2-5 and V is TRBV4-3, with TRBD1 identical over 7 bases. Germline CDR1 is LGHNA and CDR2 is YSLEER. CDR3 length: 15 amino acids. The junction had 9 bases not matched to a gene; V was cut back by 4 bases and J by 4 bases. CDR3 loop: CASSRYDTGAETQYF. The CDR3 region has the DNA TGCGCCAGCAGCCGGTATGACACAGGGGCAGAGACCCAGTACTTC.

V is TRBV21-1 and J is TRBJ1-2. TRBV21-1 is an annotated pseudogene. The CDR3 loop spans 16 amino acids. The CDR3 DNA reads TGTGCCAGCAGCAAAGTCCACTACCTACTTAACTATGGCTACACCTTC. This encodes CASSKVHYLLNYGYTF.

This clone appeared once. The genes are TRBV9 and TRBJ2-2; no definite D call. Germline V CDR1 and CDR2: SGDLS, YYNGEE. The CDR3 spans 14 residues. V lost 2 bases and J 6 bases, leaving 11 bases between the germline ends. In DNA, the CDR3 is TGTGCCAGCAGCGTCGGGTCTCGGGCCGGGGAGCTGTTTTTT. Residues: CASSVGSRAGELFF.

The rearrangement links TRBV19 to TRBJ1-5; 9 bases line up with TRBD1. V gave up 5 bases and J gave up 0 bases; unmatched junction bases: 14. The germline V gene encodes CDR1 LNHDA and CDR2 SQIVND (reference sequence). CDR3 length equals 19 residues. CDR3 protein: CASSSPGTGTVYSNQPQHF. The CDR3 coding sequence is TGTGCCAGTAGTTCCCCCGGGACAGGGACTGTGTATAGCAATCAGCCCCAGCATTTT. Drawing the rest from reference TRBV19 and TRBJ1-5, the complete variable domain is DGGITQSPKYLFRKEGQNVTLSCEQNLNHDAMYWYRQDPGQGLRLIYYSQIVNDFQKGDIAEGYSVSREKKESFPLTVTSAQKNPTAFYLCASSSPGTGTVYSNQPQHFGDGTRLSIL.

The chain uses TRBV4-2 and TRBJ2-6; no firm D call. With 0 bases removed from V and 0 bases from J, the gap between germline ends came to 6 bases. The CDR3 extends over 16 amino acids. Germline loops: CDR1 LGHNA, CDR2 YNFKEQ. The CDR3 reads CASSQDPISGANVLTF. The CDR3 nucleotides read TGTGCCAGCAGCCAAGATCCTATCTCTGGGGCCAACGTCCTGACTTTC.

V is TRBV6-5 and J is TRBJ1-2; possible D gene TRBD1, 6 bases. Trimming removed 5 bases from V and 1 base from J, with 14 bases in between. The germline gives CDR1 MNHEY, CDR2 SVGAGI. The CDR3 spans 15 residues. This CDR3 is CASSPPQGINYGYTF. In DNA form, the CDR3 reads TGTGCCAGCAGTCCCCCACAGGGTATTAACTATGGCTACACCTTC.

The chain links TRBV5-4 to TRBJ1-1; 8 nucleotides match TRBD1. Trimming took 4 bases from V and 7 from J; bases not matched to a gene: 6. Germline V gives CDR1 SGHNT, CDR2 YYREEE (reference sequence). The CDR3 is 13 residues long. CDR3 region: CASSNDRGGEAFF. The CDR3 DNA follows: TGTGCCAGCAGCAACGACAGGGGAGGTGAAGCTTTCTTT.

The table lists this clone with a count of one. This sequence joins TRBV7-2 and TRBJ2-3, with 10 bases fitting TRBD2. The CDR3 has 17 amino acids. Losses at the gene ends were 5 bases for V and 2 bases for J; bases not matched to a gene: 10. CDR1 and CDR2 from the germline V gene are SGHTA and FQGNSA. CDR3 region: CASSPRGLAGATDTQYF. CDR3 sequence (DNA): TGTGCCAGCAGCCCCCGGGGGCTAGCGGGGGCCACAGATACGCAGTATTTT. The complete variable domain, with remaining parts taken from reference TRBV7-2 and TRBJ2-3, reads GAGVSQSPSNKVTEKGKDVELRCDPISGHTALYWYRQSLGQGLEFLIYFQGNSAPDKSGLPSDRFSAERTGGSVSTLTIQRTQQEDSAVYLCASSPRGLAGATDTQYFGPGTRLTVL.

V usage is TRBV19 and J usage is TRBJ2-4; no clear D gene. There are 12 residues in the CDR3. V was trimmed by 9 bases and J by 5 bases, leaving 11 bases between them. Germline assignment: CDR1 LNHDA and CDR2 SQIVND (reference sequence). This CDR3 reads CARGPGENIQYF. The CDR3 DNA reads TGTGCCAGGGGCCCTGGCGAAAACATTCAGTACTTC.

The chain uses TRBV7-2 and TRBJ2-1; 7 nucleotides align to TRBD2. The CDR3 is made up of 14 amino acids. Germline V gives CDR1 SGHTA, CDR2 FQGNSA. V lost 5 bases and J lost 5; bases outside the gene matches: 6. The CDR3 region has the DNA TGTGCCAGCAGCGGCCGCGGGGGACACAATGAGCAGTTCTTC. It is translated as CASSGRGGHNEQFF.

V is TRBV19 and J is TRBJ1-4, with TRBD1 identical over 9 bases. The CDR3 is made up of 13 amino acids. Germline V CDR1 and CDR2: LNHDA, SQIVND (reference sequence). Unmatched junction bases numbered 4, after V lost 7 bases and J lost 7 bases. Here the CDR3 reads CASTETGGEKLFF. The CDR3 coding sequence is TGTGCCAGTACCGAGACAGGGGGTGAAAAACTGTTTTTT. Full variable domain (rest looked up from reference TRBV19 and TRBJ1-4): DGGITQSPKYLFRKEGQNVTLSCEQNLNHDAMYWYRQDPGQGLRLIYYSQIVNDFQKGDIAEGYSVSREKKESFPLTVTSAQKNPTAFYLCASTETGGEKLFFGSGTQLSVL.